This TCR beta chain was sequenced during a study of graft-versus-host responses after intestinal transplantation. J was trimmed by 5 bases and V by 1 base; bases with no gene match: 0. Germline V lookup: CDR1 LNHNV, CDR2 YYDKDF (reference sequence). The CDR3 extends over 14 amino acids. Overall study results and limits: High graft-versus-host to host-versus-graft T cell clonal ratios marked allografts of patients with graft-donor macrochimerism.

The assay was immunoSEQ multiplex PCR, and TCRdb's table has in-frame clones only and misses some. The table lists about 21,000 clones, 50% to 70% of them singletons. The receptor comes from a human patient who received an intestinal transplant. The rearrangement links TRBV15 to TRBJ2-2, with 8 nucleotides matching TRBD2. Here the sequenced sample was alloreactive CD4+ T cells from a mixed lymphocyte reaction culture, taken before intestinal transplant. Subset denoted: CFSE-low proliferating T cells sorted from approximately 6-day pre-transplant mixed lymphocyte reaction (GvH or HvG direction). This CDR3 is CATSRGLATGELFF. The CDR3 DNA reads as TGTGCCACCAGCAGAGGACTAGCGACCGGGGAGCTGTTTTTT.